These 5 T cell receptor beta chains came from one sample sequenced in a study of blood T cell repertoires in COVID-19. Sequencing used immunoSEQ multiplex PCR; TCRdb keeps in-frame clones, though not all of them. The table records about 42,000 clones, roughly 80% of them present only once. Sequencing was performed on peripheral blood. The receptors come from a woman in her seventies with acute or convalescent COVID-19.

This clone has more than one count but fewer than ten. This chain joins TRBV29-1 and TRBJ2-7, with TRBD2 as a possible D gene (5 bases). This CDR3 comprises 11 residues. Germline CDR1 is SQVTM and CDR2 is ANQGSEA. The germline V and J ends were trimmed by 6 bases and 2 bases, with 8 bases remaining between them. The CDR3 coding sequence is TGCAGCGTAGCGGACGCCTACGAGCAGTACTTC. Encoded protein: CSVADAYEQYF.

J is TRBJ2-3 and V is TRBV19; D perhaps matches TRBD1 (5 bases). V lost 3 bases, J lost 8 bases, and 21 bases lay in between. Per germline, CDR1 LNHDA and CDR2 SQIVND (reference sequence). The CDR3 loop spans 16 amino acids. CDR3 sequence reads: CASSIASQGAQSTQYF. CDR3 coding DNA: TGTGCCAGTAGTATCGCGTCCCAAGGGGCCCAGTCTACGCAGTATTTT. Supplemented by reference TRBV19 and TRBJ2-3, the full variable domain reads DGGITQSPKYLFRKEGQNVTLSCEQNLNHDAMYWYRQDPGQGLRLIYYSQIVNDFQKGDIAEGYSVSREKKESFPLTVTSAQKNPTAFYLCASSIASQGAQSTQYFGPGTRLTVL.

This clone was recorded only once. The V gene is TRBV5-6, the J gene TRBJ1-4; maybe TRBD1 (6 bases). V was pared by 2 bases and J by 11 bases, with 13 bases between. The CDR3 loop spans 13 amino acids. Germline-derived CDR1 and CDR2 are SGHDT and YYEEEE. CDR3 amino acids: CASSFPGADKLFF. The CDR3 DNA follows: TGTGCCAGCAGCTTTCCAGGGGCGGACAAACTGTTTTTT. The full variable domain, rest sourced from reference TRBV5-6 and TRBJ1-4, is DAGVTQSPTHLIKTRGQQVTLRCSPKSGHDTVSWYQQALGQGPQFIFQYYEEEERQRGNFPDRFSGHQFPNYSSELNVNALLLGDSALYLCASSFPGADKLFFGSGTQLSVL.

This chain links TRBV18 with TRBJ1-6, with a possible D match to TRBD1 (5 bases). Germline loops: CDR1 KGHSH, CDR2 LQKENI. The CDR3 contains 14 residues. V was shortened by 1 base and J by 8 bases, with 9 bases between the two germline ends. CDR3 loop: CASSPQGIDSPLHF. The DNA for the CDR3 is TGTGCCAGCTCACCACAGGGGATAGATTCACCCCTCCACTTT.

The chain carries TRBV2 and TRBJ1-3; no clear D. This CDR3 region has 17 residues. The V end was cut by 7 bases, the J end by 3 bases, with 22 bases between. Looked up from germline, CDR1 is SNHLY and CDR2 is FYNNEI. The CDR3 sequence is CASKNSVWEEDGNTIYF. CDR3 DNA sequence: TGTGCCAGCAAGAATAGTGTCTGGGAGGAGGATGGAAACACCATATATTTT.